This paragraph reports one T cell receptor (beta chain). Antigen: not known. The sample contains more than one DNA sequence encoding this CDR3. Sequenced by immunoSEQ multiplex PCR; TCRdb stores in-frame clones only, minus some. The sample lists 40,000 to 55,000 clones; roughly four fifths were seen once. There are 14 residues in the CDR3. V dropped 3 bases and J dropped 8; count of bases not matched to a gene: 5. CDR1 and CDR2 (germline): WNHNN, SYGVQD (reference sequence). The sample originates from a study of memory CD4+ T cells and cytomegalovirus serostatus. General study findings and limits: A US-trained random forest predicted CMV serostatus with median AUC about 0.92.

Single viable CD3+CD4+CD8-CD45RO+ cells were sorted as the memory CD4+ T cells. Donors' CMV status reflects serum IgG against pp150, pp28, p38, p52. The specimen sequenced was memory CD4+ T cells from blood. This TCR was recovered from an adult in good health and CMV-seropositive. The chain joins TRBV10-1 to TRBJ2-2, with 8 bases lining up with TRBD2. CDR3 DNA sequence: TGCGCCAGCAGTGACGGGGGGGCTGGTGGGGAGCTGTTTTTT. Translated: CASSDGGAGGELFF.